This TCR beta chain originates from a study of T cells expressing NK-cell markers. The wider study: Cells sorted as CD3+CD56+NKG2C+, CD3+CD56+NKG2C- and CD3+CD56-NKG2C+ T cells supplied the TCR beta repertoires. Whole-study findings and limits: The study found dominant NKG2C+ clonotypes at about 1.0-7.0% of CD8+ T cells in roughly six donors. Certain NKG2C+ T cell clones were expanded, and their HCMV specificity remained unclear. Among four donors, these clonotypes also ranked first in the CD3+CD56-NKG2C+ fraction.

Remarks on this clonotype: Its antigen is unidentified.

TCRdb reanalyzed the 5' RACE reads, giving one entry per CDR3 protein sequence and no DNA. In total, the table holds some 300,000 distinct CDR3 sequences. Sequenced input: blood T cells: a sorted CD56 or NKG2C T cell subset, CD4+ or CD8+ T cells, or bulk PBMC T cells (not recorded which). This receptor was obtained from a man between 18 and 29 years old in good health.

CDR3 protein: CAGSPSWDKYNEQFF. The chain joins TRBV11-2 to TRBJ2-1; lacking DNA, the TRBD1 call made by TCRdb goes unchecked. This CDR3 contains 15 residues. From germline, CDR1 is SGHAT and CDR2 FQNNGV.